This is a list of T cell receptor beta chains from one sample in a study of PD-L1 blockade in urothelial cancer. TCRdb's copy holds only in-frame clones and misses some; the assay was immunoSEQ multiplex PCR. Here the sample spans 72,000 or so clones, roughly 86% being singletons. Specimen: PBMCs, collected around atezolizumab (anti-PD-L1) treatment. These TCRs come from a man aged 55 to 70 with urothelial cancer. Both conserved end residues are part of each CDR3. The D gene is left open where the match is weak. Size is stated for part of the rows, as once, few or many counts, or as a class when the clone is expanded.

TGTGCCAGTAGTATAAGGGCAGAGGGCTACGAGCAGTACTTC	CASSIRAEGYEQYF	.	TRBV19	TRBJ2-7	.
TGTGCCAGCAGTGCGTTTGGGACTCCTAAGGATACGCAGTATTTT	CASSAFGTPKDTQYF	.	TRBV2	TRBJ2-3	.
TGTGCCAGCAGCTGGACAGGGGTCCCCTACGAGCAGTACTTC	CASSWTGVPYEQYF	.	TRBV5-6	TRBJ2-7	TRBD1
TGTGCCAGTAGTATGTCTAGCGGGGGCTACAATGAGCAGTTCTTC	CASSMSSGGYNEQFF	.	TRBV19	TRBJ2-1	TRBD2
TGTGCCAGCAGCCATCAGGGATCCACCTATAATTCACCCCTCCACTTT	CASSHQGSTYNSPLHF	few	TRBV4-2	TRBJ1-6	.
TGTGCCAGCAGCGTAGGTCCGACTAGCGGGGGCTTTCAGCGAGATACGCAGTATTTT	CASSVGPTSGGFQRDTQYF	.	TRBV9	TRBJ2-3	TRBD2
TGTGCCAGCAGCTTAGGGGGACTAGTAAATGAGCAGTTCTTC	CASSLGGLVNEQFF	.	TRBV11-3	TRBJ2-1	TRBD2
TGTGCCAGCAGTTCCCGGACAGGGCCCCCTTACGAGCAGTACTTC	CASSSRTGPPYEQYF	.	TRBV28	TRBJ2-7	TRBD1
TGCAGCGTCGCTGACAGGGCAAGGAACTATGGCTACACCTTC	CSVADRARNYGYTF	.	TRBV29-1	TRBJ1-2	TRBD1
TGTGCCAGCAGCCCCGGACAGGGTAGATATGGCTACACCTTC	CASSPGQGRYGYTF	.	TRBV7-9	TRBJ1-2	TRBD1
TGCAGCGTTGATATCTTGGGGACAGGGACCTACGAGCAGTACTTC	CSVDILGTGTYEQYF	.	TRBV29-1	TRBJ2-7	TRBD1
TGTGCCAGTAGTCCCCGGGGGGACACCGGGGAGCTGTTTTTT	CASSPRGDTGELFF	once	TRBV19	TRBJ2-2	TRBD2
TGCGCCAGCAGCCCGTCGACAGGGACAACCCCTGCTAACTATGGCTACACCTTC	CASSPSTGTTPANYGYTF	.	TRBV5-1	TRBJ1-2	TRBD1
TGTGCCAGCAGCTTAGTAGTGACAGGGGACTATGAGCAGTTCTTC	CASSLVVTGDYEQFF	.	TRBV7-9	TRBJ2-1	TRBD1
TGTGCCAGTACCAAACCCTCCGGGGACAGGGCGAATGAGCAGTTCTTC	CASTKPSGDRANEQFF	.	TRBV19	TRBJ2-1	TRBD1
TGTGCCAGCAGCTTACCCGGGATCGAGACCCAGTACTTC	CASSLPGIETQYF	.	TRBV7-2	TRBJ2-5	.
TGCAGTGGACAGCTGAACACTGAAGCTTTCTTT	CSGQLNTEAFF	.	TRBV20-1	TRBJ1-1	.
TGTGCCAGCAGTTGGGAGGGGACCTCTAATGAAAAACTGTTTTTT	CASSWEGTSNEKLFF	.	TRBV6-6	TRBJ1-4	.
TGTGCCAGCAGCGCCCTCCATGGAGAGTACCAAGAGACCCAGTACTTC	CASSALHGEYQETQYF	.	TRBV9	TRBJ2-5	.
TGCGCCAGCAGCACGCAGGGAGGGCAAATGGGGACTTTCTTT	CASSTQGGQMGTFF	.	TRBV5-1	TRBJ1-1	.
TGTGCCAGCAGTGGAGGTCAGGGGACCGGGGAGCTGTTTTTT	CASSGGQGTGELFF	.	TRBV2	TRBJ2-2	.
TGTGCCAGCAGCTTAGGTCAGGGGGCCTACGAGCAGTACTTC	CASSLGQGAYEQYF	.	TRBV11-2	TRBJ2-7	TRBD1
TGTGCCAGTAGTCCCTCCGGGACAGCCTACGAGCAGTACTTC	CASSPSGTAYEQYF	.	TRBV19	TRBJ2-7	TRBD1
TGTGCCAGCAGGGCATCGGGGGGCACTGGTTCACCCCTCCACTTT	CASRASGGTGSPLHF	few	TRBV28	TRBJ1-6	.
TGTGCCAGCAGCTCGGACAGCGCGAGAGGCAATTCACCCCTCCACTTT	CASSSDSARGNSPLHF	.	TRBV5-4	TRBJ1-6	.
TGTGCCAGCAGCCACCCGGGACAGGGGGCTGTCGAGCAGTACTTC	CASSHPGQGAVEQYF	.	TRBV4-2	TRBJ2-7	TRBD1
TGTGCCAGCAGGGGGGGGACAGGTGAAAAACTGTTTTTT	CASRGGTGEKLFF	.	TRBV28	TRBJ1-4	TRBD1
TGCGCCAGCAGCCAGGGACAGGGGGTGAACACCGGGGAGCTGTTTTTT	CASSQGQGVNTGELFF	.	TRBV4-1	TRBJ2-2	TRBD1
TGTGCCAGCAGCCCGGACAGGGGGCTTGGTCAGCCCCAGCATTTT	CASSPDRGLGQPQHF	.	TRBV6-5	TRBJ1-5	TRBD1
TGTGCCAGCAGTGACTCTTGGGGCGCAGATACGCAGTATTTT	CASSDSWGADTQYF	.	TRBV6-4	TRBJ2-3	.
TGCGCCAGCAGCCTCGGACTAGCGGGGGGCTACGAGCAGTACTTC	CASSLGLAGGYEQYF	.	TRBV4-3	TRBJ2-7	TRBD2
TGTGCTAGTGGCCGGGAGTTGAGGGAGACCCAGTACTTC	CASGRELRETQYF	.	TRBV12-5	TRBJ2-5	.
TGCGCCAGCAGAGGGGGCCTAGGTAACCAGAACACTGAAGCTTTCTTT	CASRGGLGNQNTEAFF	.	TRBV5-1	TRBJ1-1	TRBD1
TGTGCCAGCAGTCCCAGACAATATAGCAATCAGCCCCAGCATTTT	CASSPRQYSNQPQHF	.	TRBV27	TRBJ1-5	.
TGTGCCAGCAGCAAGGAGACCGGGGAGCTGTTTTTT	CASSKETGELFF	.	TRBV7-8	TRBJ2-2	.
TGTGCCAGCTCACCCCCTACCACAGATACGCAGTATTTT	CASSPPTTDTQYF	.	TRBV18	TRBJ2-3	.
TGTGCCAGCGAAACGGGGACAGGGAACTATGGCTACACCTTC	CASETGTGNYGYTF	.	TRBV19	TRBJ1-2	TRBD1
TGTGCCAGCAGCTGGCGGATCCGAGGTTTCTCTCTCTCTGGAAACACCATATATTTT	CASSWRIRGFSLSGNTIYF	.	TRBV5-6	TRBJ1-3	.
TGTGCCAGCAGCTTAGCCCGGGACACGGGAGGTGCAGACACCATATATTTT	CASSLARDTGGADTIYF	.	TRBV7-9	TRBJ1-3	.
TGTGCCAGCAGCCCCGGGGATAGCGGGGGGTTCCAAGAGACCCAGTACTTC	CASSPGDSGGFQETQYF	.	TRBV7-3	TRBJ2-5	TRBD2
TGTGCCTGGGGTAGCGGGACCGTGGACCAGTACTTC	CAWGSGTVDQYF	.	TRBV30	TRBJ2-5	TRBD2
TGTGCCACCAGCAGAGAGGCGGGGCCAGATACGCAGTATTTT	CATSREAGPDTQYF	.	TRBV15	TRBJ2-3	.
TGCGCCAGCAGTATGGGAGGGCTCTATGGCTACACCTTC	CASSMGGLYGYTF	.	TRBV5-1	TRBJ1-2	.
TGTGCCAGCAGCCAGACAGGGTTCGAAGCTTTCTTT	CASSQTGFEAFF	.	TRBV4-2	TRBJ1-1	TRBD1
TGCGCCAGCAGCCAAGCCGGGACTAGTTCAGATACGCAGTATTTT	CASSQAGTSSDTQYF	.	TRBV4-3	TRBJ2-3	TRBD2
TGTGCCAGCAGCTTAGACGGGGGGCCTCCTCATGAGCAGTTCTTC	CASSLDGGPPHEQFF	.	TRBV11-1	TRBJ2-1	.
TGTGCCAGCAGGGGGACAGCTACAGTCCGCTACACCTTC	CASRGTATVRYTF	.	TRBV28	TRBJ1-2	TRBD1
TGCGCCAGCAGCCCCCAACAGGACACTCGCTATGGCTACACCTTC	CASSPQQDTRYGYTF	few	TRBV4-3	TRBJ1-2	.
TGTGCCATCAGAGGGGGAACTAATGAAAAACTGTTTTTT	CAIRGGTNEKLFF	.	TRBV10-3	TRBJ1-4	.